A selection of T cell receptor beta chains follows, all from one sample in a study of cytomegalovirus exposure and HLA in healthy donors. TCRdb's copy holds only in-frame clones and misses some; the assay was immunoSEQ multiplex PCR. Seen here are fewer than 150,000 clones, roughly 70% observed once, and the top ten hold 2.5% to 3.5%. Sequencing used PBMCs. The receptor source for this set is a young man in good health and CMV-seronegative. The CDR3 runs from the conserved cysteine through the conserved F or W. D genes are given only for firm matches. The size of a clone is reported for some rows only, either as once, few or many, or as a class for expanded clones.

j_gene	v_gene	abundance	d_gene	CDR3nt	CDR3aa
TRBJ2-1	TRBV7-3	-	TRBD2	TGTGCCAGCAGCTCTAGCGGGAGTCTTGAGCAGTTCTTC	CASSSSGSLEQFF
TRBJ2-3	TRBV6-1	-	-	TGTGCCAGCAGGGGGGGATTAAGCACAGATACGCAGTATTTT	CASRGGLSTDTQYF
TRBJ2-3	TRBV4-3	-	-	TGCGCCAGCAGCCCTCCGGGCGGGGGCACAGATACGCAGTATTTT	CASSPPGGGTDTQYF
TRBJ2-7	TRBV6-1	-	TRBD1	TGTGCCAGCAGGATGGGACAGGCCTACGAGCAGTACTTC	CASRMGQAYEQYF
TRBJ2-5	TRBV2	-	TRBD1	TGTGCCAACACAATTAAAGAGCAGGGGGCGGGGGAGACCCAGTACTTC	CANTIKEQGAGETQYF
TRBJ2-1	TRBV30	-	TRBD2	TGTGCCTGGAGACGGGGGGGGACCTACAATGAGCAGTTCTTC	CAWRRGGTYNEQFF
TRBJ2-7	TRBV2	-	TRBD1	TGTGCCAGCAGTGGACAGGGGAGGACCTACGAGCAGTACTTC	CASSGQGRTYEQYF
TRBJ2-7	TRBV6-1	few	TRBD2	TGTGCCAGCAGTGCGGGACTAGCGGGGGGTCCCTACGAGCAGTACTTC	CASSAGLAGGPYEQYF
TRBJ2-7	TRBV9	-	TRBD1	TGTGCCAGCAGCGTCACCGGGACAGGGTCCTACGAGCAGTACTTC	CASSVTGTGSYEQYF
TRBJ2-3	TRBV5-4	once	-	TGTGCCAGCAGGCCGGCTCTAGCGACCACAGATACGCAGTATTTT	CASRPALATTDTQYF
TRBJ2-7	TRBV7-2	-	TRBD1	TGTGCCAGCAGCTTACCGGAACAGGGGGCCACCACCTACGAGCAGTACTTC	CASSLPEQGATTYEQYF
TRBJ2-5	TRBV19	few	TRBD1	TGTGCCAGTAGTGGACAGGTAAAAGAGACCCAGTACTTC	CASSGQVKETQYF
TRBJ2-2	TRBV27	-	TRBD2	TGTGCCAGCAGTCCCAGGGGACTAGCGTCTGGGGAGCTGTTTTTT	CASSPRGLASGELFF
TRBJ2-1	TRBV28	-	TRBD2	TGTGCCAGCGGACGTCGTAGCGGGAGTGATGAGCAGTTCTTC	CASGRRSGSDEQFF
TRBJ1-1	TRBV2	-	TRBD1	TGTGCCAGCAAGGGACAGCAGAACACTGAAGCTTTCTTT	CASKGQQNTEAFF
TRBJ2-6	TRBV13	-	TRBD2	TGTGCCAGCACCCCCGGGGGGTCTGGGGCCAACGTCCTGACTTTC	CASTPGGSGANVLTF
TRBJ1-3	TRBV4-2	-	TRBD1	TGTGCCAGCAGCCAGGACAGGGGAAGCGGAAACACCATATATTTT	CASSQDRGSGNTIYF
TRBJ2-5	TRBV11-2	-	-	TGTGCCAGCAGCTTAGGGACAGCGAGAGAGACCCAGTACTTC	CASSLGTARETQYF
TRBJ2-3	TRBV6-6	-	TRBD2	TGTGCCAGCAGTTCCGCTAGCGGGCTAGATACGCAGTATTTT	CASSSASGLDTQYF
TRBJ1-3	TRBV11-2	few	-	TGTGCCAGCAGCTTAGCGGGGTACACCATATATTTT	CASSLAGYTIYF
TRBJ2-5	TRBV2	once	TRBD1	TGTGCCAGCAGACCCGGGACAGGATATTTAGCTGGGGGAGAGACCCAGTACTTC	CASRPGTGYLAGGETQYF
TRBJ1-1	TRBV12-5	-	-	TGTGCTAGTGGTTTGGAACCAGGGACTGAAGCTTTCTTT	CASGLEPGTEAFF
TRBJ1-2	TRBV5-8	-	TRBD1	TGTGCCAGCAGCTTGGTGCCCGGGACAGTTTATGGCTACACCTTC	CASSLVPGTVYGYTF
TRBJ2-5	TRBV11-2	-	-	TGTGCCAGCAGCTTAGCTCCAGGGGTGGGAGAGACCCAGTACTTC	CASSLAPGVGETQYF
TRBJ2-2	TRBV19	-	TRBD2	TGTGCCAGCGGTAGCATGGGGCTAGCGGGAGATCTGAACACCGGGGAGCTGTTTTTT	CASGSMGLAGDLNTGELFF
TRBJ1-1	TRBV19	-	-	TGTGCCAGTATTAATTCTGGGCAGGGGAACACTGAAGCTTTCTTT	CASINSGQGNTEAFF
TRBJ2-3	TRBV7-9	-	TRBD2	TGTGCCAGCAGTTCGTGGGGACTAGCTAGTGGAGATACGCAGTATTTT	CASSSWGLASGDTQYF
TRBJ2-7	TRBV5-1	few	-	TGCGCCAGCAGCTTTTATGAGGGAAGGACCCCTCTCGAGCAGTACTTC	CASSFYEGRTPLEQYF
TRBJ2-3	TRBV7-9	-	-	TGTGCCAGCAGCCCAACAGGGAAAGCGGAACAGTATTTT	CASSPTGKAEQYF
TRBJ1-6	TRBV18	-	-	TGTGCCAGCTCACCACAGAGCTCCTATAATTCACCCCTCCACTTT	CASSPQSSYNSPLHF
TRBJ1-1	TRBV30	few	TRBD1	TGTGCCTGGAGGGAGGGGGCGGGTACTGAAGCTTTCTTT	CAWREGAGTEAFF
TRBJ2-5	TRBV28	once	TRBD1	TGTGCCAGCAGTGCCACCGGACAGGGTCGGTGGGAGACCCAGTACTTC	CASSATGQGRWETQYF
TRBJ2-7	TRBV7-9	-	-	TGTGCCAGCGGACAATTCAACGAGCAGTACTTC	CASGQFNEQYF
TRBJ1-2	TRBV5-1	-	-	TGCGCCAGCAGCAGCGGGGGGAACTATGGCTACACCTTC	CASSSGGNYGYTF
TRBJ2-2	TRBV10-3	-	TRBD2	TGTGCCATCAACGGCGGGGGAGGCGTGAACACCGGGGAGCTGTTTTTT	CAINGGGGVNTGELFF
TRBJ2-7	TRBV5-1	few	TRBD1	TGCGCCAGCAGCCGGGGACAGGAGGGCAACGAGCAGTACTTC	CASSRGQEGNEQYF
TRBJ2-7	TRBV9	once	TRBD2	TGTGCCAGCAGCGTAGACGGTCCTAGCGGGGGGGCTAGGAGAGAGCAGTACTTC	CASSVDGPSGGARREQYF
TRBJ2-1	TRBV2	once	TRBD2	TGTGCCAGCAGTGGGAGCGGGGGGGCCTACAATGAGCAGTTCTTC	CASSGSGGAYNEQFF
TRBJ2-1	TRBV7-2	-	-	TGTGCCAGCAGCTTATTCCCGAGGAATAATGAGCAGTTCTTC	CASSLFPRNNEQFF
TRBJ2-6	TRBV6-1	few	-	TGTGCCAGCAGAGGGGCAGGGGCCAACGTCCTGACTTTC	CASRGAGANVLTF
TRBJ1-5	TRBV28	-	-	TGTGCCAGCAGTTTGCGGGTAAACAATCAGCCCCAGCATTTT	CASSLRVNNQPQHF
TRBJ2-7	TRBV18	-	TRBD1	TGTGCCAGCTCACCACGCAGCCAGGGGGTTGGAGAGCAGTACTTC	CASSPRSQGVGEQYF
TRBJ2-7	TRBV7-2	once	-	TGTGCCAGCAGCTTAGGTTCAGGGTTGTCCTACGAGCAGTACTTC	CASSLGSGLSYEQYF
TRBJ1-5	TRBV28	-	-	TGTGCCAGCAGTTTACGGAGTCAGCCCCAGCATTTT	CASSLRSQPQHF
TRBJ2-5	TRBV7-8	-	-	TGTGCCAGCAGCTTAGAGACGTGGGCAGCGGTAGGGGAGACCCAGTACTTC	CASSLETWAAVGETQYF
TRBJ1-1	TRBV5-1	few	-	TGCGCCAGCAGCTTACAGGGAGGGATGAACACTGAAGCTTTCTTT	CASSLQGGMNTEAFF
TRBJ2-1	TRBV6-5	few	-	TGTGCCACAATCAGCGGGGACAACTACAATGAGCAGTTCTTC	CATISGDNYNEQFF
TRBJ2-3	TRBV6-4	-	TRBD2	TGTGCCAGCAGTGACGGGACTAGCGGGAGACTGGATACGCAGTATTTT	CASSDGTSGRLDTQYF
TRBJ2-1	TRBV11-2	-	-	TGTGCCAGCAGCCCGGGTAGTATGGGAGTGTTAGATGAGCAGTTCTTC	CASSPGSMGVLDEQFF